Below, 20 T cell receptor beta chains from the same sample are listed, as sequenced in a study of glioma-infiltrating T cells after dendritic cell vaccination. Method: immunoSEQ multiplex PCR; TCRdb's copy keeps in-frame clones and lacks some. The repertoire holds approximately 82,000 clones, with around 90% as singletons. The input for sequencing was blood, taken before dendritic cell vaccination. Source of these receptors: a human donor with glioblastoma.

CDR3 coding DNA: TGTGCTAGTGGTTTTTCTAGTTTGGGTGAGGCTGAAGCTTTCTTT. Its protein is CASGFSSLGEAEAFF. The J gene is TRBJ1-1, the V gene TRBV12-5; D remains unclear. Per the germline V gene, CDR1 is LGHNT and CDR2 is FRNRAP. The CDR3 is 15 amino acids. The germline V and J ends were trimmed by 3 bases and 6 bases, with 17 bases remaining between them. Using reference TRBV12-5 and TRBJ1-1 for the parts outside the CDR3, the full variable domain is DARVTQTPRHKVTEMGQEVTMRCQPILGHNTVFWYRQTMMQGLELLAYFRNRAPLDDSGMPKDRFSAEMPDATLATLKIQPSEPRDSAVYFCASGFSSLGEAEAFFGQGTRLTVV.

The V and J genes are TRBV5-1 and TRBJ2-1, with 7 positions matching TRBD2. The V gene's germline CDR1 is SGHRS and CDR2 YFSETQ. CDR3 length: 15 amino acids. Trimming took 4 bases from V and 0 from J; bases not matched to a gene: 4. CDR3 DNA sequence: TGCGCCAGCAGCCCAAGCGGGATCTCCTACAATGAGCAGTTCTTC. Protein: CASSPSGISYNEQFF. Supplemented by reference TRBV5-1 and TRBJ2-1, the full variable domain reads KAGVTQTPRYLIKTRGQQVTLSCSPISGHRSVSWYQQTPGQGLQFLFEYFSETQRNKGNFPGRFSGRQFSNSRSEMNVSTLELGDSALYLCASSPSGISYNEQFFGPGTRLTVL.

This clone was detected only a few times. The chain is built from TRBV6-1 and TRBJ2-1, with 12 bases lining up with TRBD2. The V and J ends lost 6 bases and 4 bases, in that order; junction bases with no gene match: 4. This CDR3 spans 15 amino acids. The germline gives CDR1 MNHNS, CDR2 SASEGT. The CDR3 sequence: CASRHLAGGYNEQFF. CDR3 DNA: TGTGCCAGCAGGCATCTAGCGGGAGGGTACAATGAGCAGTTCTTC.

The rearrangement uses TRBV5-1 and TRBJ2-7, with TRBD1 matching 10 bases. The length of the CDR3 is 15 residues. The trim removed 0 bases at V and 6 bases at J, leaving 6 bases unmatched. Germline loops: CDR1 SGHRS, CDR2 YFSETQ. The CDR3 loop is CASSLGGTGDVEQYF. Here the CDR3 DNA reads TGCGCCAGCAGCTTGGGGGGGACAGGGGACGTCGAGCAGTACTTC.

CDR3 loop: CASSSGISYGYTF. In DNA form, the CDR3 reads TGCGCCAGCAGCTCCGGGATATCCTATGGCTACACCTTC. The chain is built from TRBV5-1 and TRBJ1-2; no firm D call. Germline lookup yields CDR1 SGHRS and CDR2 YFSETQ. The CDR3 is made up of 13 amino acids. Between the trimmed V and J ends, which lost 3 bases and 4 bases, there was a span of 10 bases.

The genes are TRBV7-9 and TRBJ2-7, with 8 bases matching TRBD1. Germline loops: CDR1 SEHNR, CDR2 FQNEAQ (reference sequence). V lost 5 bases and J lost 1; bases outside the gene matches: 10. The CDR3 is made up of 16 amino acids. CDR3 amino acids: CASSRTQGALSYEQYF. CDR3 coding DNA: TGTGCCAGCAGCCGTACCCAGGGGGCCCTTTCCTACGAGCAGTACTTC.

The J gene is TRBJ2-7, the V gene TRBV19; D perhaps matches TRBD1 (8 bases). The CDR3 loop spans 12 amino acids. V gave up 6 bases and J gave up 6 bases, with 12 bases separating them. CDR1 and CDR2 (germline): LNHDA, SQIVND (reference sequence). CDR3 DNA sequence: TGTGCCAGTAGCTACAGGGGGGGCGAGCAGTACTTC. Residues: CASSYRGGEQYF.

The chain employs TRBV7-3 and TRBJ2-5, with D possibly being TRBD2 (7 bases). V lost 5 bases and J 5 bases, leaving 15 bases between the germline ends. Per germline, CDR1 SGHTA and CDR2 FQGTGA. CDR3 length: 14 amino acids. The CDR3 DNA follows: TGTGCCAGCAGCCCCCAGGGGAGGGGGGAGACCCAGTACTTC. Protein product: CASSPQGRGETQYF.

This chain connects TRBV5-4 to TRBJ1-3; D is possibly TRBD1 (5 bases). Germline lookup yields CDR1 SGHNT and CDR2 YYREEE (reference sequence). V was trimmed by 4 bases and J by 1 base, leaving 12 bases between them. The CDR3 is 15 amino acids. The DNA for the CDR3 is TGTGCCAGCAGCCCTCCTGCAGGGTCTGGAAACACCATATATTTT. This translates into CASSPPAGSGNTIYF.

This clone is a singleton in its sample. The rearrangement joins TRBV20-1 to TRBJ1-2; possible D gene TRBD1, 5 bases. The length of the CDR3 is 11 residues. Germline lookup yields CDR1 DFQATT and CDR2 SNEGSKA (reference sequence). V lost 0 bases and J 7 bases, leaving 6 bases between the germline ends. CDR3 protein: CSARDDSGYTF. The CDR3 DNA sequence: TGCAGTGCTAGAGATGACAGTGGCTACACCTTC.

The chain is built from TRBV27 and TRBJ2-2, with D possibly TRBD1 on 5 matching bases. Trimming stripped 6 bases from V and 6 bases from J, with 20 bases between. Germline-derived CDR1 and CDR2 are MNHEY and SMNVEV (reference sequence). This CDR3 has 16 amino acids. CDR3 bases: TGTGCCAGCAGCCGCCTTACAGGTCGGGTGGCCGGGGAGCTGTTTTTT. As protein: CASSRLTGRVAGELFF.

This chain connects TRBV2 to TRBJ1-2; D call uncertain. The CDR3 loop spans 11 amino acids. V was pared by 11 bases and J by 5 bases, with 12 bases between. Germline lookup yields CDR1 SNHLY and CDR2 FYNNEI. The CDR3, as DNA: TGTGCCGGTGGGGAGTTATATGGCTACACCTTC. Translation gives CAGGELYGYTF.

The rearrangement uses TRBV6-5 and TRBJ2-1, with TRBD2 as a possible D gene (5 bases). The CDR3 contains 15 residues. Trimming pared 2 bases from V and 9 bases from J, leaving 17 bases between. Germline loops: CDR1 MNHEY, CDR2 SVGAGI. CDR3 sequence reads: CASSYRGWAEGEQFF. The CDR3 DNA reads as TGTGCCAGCAGTTACCGGGGTTGGGCCGAGGGTGAGCAGTTCTTC.

The chain couples TRBV7-9 to TRBJ1-2, with TRBD1 as a possible D gene (5 bases). Germline V lookup: CDR1 SEHNR, CDR2 FQNEAQ (reference sequence). The CDR3 spans 14 residues. V lost 5 bases, J lost 7 bases, and 17 bases lay in between. The CDR3 loop is CASSRGFLAGGYTF. For the CDR3, the DNA is TGTGCCAGCAGCCGGGGGTTCCTAGCAGGTGGCTACACCTTC.

The chain employs TRBV7-6 and TRBJ2-7; D is perhaps TRBD2 (5 bases). The V and J ends lost 2 bases and 3 bases respectively, with 26 bases between them. Germline V lookup: CDR1 SGHVS, CDR2 FNYEAQ. The CDR3 sequence is 19 residues long. CDR3 region: CASSLSFAGNGGELYEQYF. Here the CDR3 DNA reads TGTGCCAGCAGCTTATCGTTTGCGGGTAACGGAGGCGAACTCTACGAGCAGTACTTC.

This sequence joins TRBV19 and TRBJ1-2, with 9 bases aligning to TRBD1. Germline CDR1 and CDR2: LNHDA and SQIVND (reference sequence). CDR3 size: 14 residues. V gave up 8 bases and J gave up 4 bases; unmatched junction bases: 8. The CDR3 reads CASGEQGAPYGYTF. The CDR3 region has the DNA TGTGCCAGTGGGGAACAGGGGGCTCCCTATGGCTACACCTTC.

The chain recombines TRBV19 with TRBJ2-5; D is ambiguous. V lost 8 bases to trimming and J lost 4 bases, with 14 bases between them. This CDR3 is built from 13 residues. The germline V gene encodes CDR1 LNHDA and CDR2 SQIVND (reference sequence). The CDR3 sequence: CASGADGVETQYF. The CDR3 bases are TGTGCCAGTGGCGCGGATGGAGTAGAGACCCAGTACTTC.

In nucleotides, the CDR3 is TGTGCCTGGAGCGTCCAGCTGACTAAAGCTTTCTTT. Translating it yields CAWSVQLTKAFF. The V call is TRBV30, the J call TRBJ1-1; D not certain. In germline, CDR1 is GTSNPN, CDR2 SVGIG (reference sequence). Trimming pared 3 bases from V and 9 bases from J, leaving 14 bases between. This CDR3 has 12 residues.

V gene TRBV7-9 combines with J gene TRBJ2-1; 12 bases fit TRBD2. This CDR3 has 13 amino acids. Germline CDR1 SEHNR, CDR2 FQNEAQ (reference sequence). With 2 bases clipped from V and 14 bases from J, the junction kept 4 bases outside the gene matches. CDR3: CASSLQTSGRKFF. In nucleotides, the CDR3 is TGTGCCAGCAGCTTACAGACTAGCGGGAGAAAGTTCTTC.

This chain joins TRBV29-1 and TRBJ2-1; 10 bases match TRBD2. This CDR3 is built from 13 residues. V was pared by 2 bases and J by 7 bases, with 2 bases of the junction left unmatched. The germline V gene encodes CDR1 SQVTM and CDR2 ANQGSEA. The CDR3 sequence is CSVELAGANEQFF. Here the CDR3 DNA reads TGCAGCGTTGAACTAGCGGGGGCTAATGAGCAGTTCTTC.